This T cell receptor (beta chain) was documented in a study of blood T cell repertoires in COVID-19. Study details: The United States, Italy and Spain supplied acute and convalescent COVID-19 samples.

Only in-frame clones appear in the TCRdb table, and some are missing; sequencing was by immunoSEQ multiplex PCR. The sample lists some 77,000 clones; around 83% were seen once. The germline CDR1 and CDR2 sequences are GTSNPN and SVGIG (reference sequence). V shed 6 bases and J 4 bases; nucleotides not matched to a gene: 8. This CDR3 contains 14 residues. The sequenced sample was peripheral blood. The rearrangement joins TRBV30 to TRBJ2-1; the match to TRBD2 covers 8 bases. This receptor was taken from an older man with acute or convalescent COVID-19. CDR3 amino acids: CACWGTRGYNEQFF. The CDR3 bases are TGTGCCTGCTGGGGGACTAGAGGATACAATGAGCAGTTCTTC.